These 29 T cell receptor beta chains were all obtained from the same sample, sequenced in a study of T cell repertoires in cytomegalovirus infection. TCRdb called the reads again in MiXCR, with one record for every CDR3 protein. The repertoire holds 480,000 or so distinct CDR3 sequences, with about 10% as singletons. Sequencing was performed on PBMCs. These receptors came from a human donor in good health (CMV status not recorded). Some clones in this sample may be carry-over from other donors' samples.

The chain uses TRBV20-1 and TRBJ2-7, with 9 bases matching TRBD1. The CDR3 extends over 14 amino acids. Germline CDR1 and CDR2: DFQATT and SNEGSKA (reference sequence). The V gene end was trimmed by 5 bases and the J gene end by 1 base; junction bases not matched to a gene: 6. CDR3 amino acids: CSAGRTGDSYEQYF. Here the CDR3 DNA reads TGCAGTGCTGGGAGGACAGGGGATTCCTACGAGCAGTACTTC.

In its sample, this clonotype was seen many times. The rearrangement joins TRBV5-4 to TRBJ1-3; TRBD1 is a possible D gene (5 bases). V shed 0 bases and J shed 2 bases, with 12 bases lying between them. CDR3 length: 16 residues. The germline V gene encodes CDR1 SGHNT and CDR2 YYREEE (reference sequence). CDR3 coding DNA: TGTGCCAGCAGCTTGGACCAGGGCGGCGCTGGAAACACCATATATTTT. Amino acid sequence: CASSLDQGGAGNTIYF.

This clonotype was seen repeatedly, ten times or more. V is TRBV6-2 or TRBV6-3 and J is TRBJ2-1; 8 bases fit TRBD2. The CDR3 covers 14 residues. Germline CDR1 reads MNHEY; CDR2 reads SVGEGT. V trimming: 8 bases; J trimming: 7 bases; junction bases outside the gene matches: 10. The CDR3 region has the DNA TGTGCCAGCTCGGTCCGCGGGAGGAGAAATGAGCAGTTCTTC. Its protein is CASSVRGRRNEQFF.

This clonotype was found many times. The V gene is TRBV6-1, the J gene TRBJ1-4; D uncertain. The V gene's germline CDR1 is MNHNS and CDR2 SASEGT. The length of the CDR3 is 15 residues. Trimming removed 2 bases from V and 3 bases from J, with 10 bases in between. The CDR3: CASSETLSSNEKLFF. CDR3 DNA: TGTGCCAGCAGTGAAACCCTCAGTTCTAATGAAAAACTGTTTTTT.

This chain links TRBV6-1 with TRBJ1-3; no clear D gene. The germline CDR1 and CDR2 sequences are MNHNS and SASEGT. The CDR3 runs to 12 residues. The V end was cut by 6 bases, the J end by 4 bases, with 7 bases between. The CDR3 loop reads CASSQVGNTIYF. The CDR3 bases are TGTGCCAGCAGCCAAGTCGGAAACACCATATATTTT.

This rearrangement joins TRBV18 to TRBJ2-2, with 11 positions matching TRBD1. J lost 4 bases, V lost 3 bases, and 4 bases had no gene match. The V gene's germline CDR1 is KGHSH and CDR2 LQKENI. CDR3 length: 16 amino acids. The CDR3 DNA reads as TGTGCCAGCTCACCGGCGGGACAGGGGGTCACCGGGGAGCTGTTTTTT. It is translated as CASSPAGQGVTGELFF.

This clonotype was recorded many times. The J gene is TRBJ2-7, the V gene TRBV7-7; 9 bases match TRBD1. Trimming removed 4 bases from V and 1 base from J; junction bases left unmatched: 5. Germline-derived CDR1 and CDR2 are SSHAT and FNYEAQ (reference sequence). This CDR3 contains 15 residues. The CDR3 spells CASSSGTGYSYEQYF. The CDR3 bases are TGTGCCAGCAGCTCTGGGACAGGGTATTCCTACGAGCAGTACTTC.

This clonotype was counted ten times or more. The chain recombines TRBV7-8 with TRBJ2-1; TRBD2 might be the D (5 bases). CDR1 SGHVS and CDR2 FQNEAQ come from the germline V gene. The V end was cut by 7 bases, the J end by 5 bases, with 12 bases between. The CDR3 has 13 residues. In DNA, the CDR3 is TGTGCCAGCATCCGAGGGTCGAACAATGAGCAGTTCTTC. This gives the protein CASIRGSNNEQFF.

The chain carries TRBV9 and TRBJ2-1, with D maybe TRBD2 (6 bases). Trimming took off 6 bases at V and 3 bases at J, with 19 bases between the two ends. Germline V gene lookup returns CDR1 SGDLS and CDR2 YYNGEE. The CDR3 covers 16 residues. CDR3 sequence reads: CASTPLDYSNYNEQFF. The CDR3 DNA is TGTGCCAGCACCCCGCTGGACTATTCAAACTACAATGAGCAGTTCTTC.

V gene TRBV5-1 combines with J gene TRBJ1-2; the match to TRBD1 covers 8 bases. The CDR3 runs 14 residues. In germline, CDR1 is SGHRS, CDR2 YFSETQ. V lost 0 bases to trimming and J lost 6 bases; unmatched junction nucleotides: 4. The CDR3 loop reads CASSLGDRIDGYTF. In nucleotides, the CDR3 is TGCGCCAGCAGCTTGGGGGACAGGATCGATGGCTACACCTTC.

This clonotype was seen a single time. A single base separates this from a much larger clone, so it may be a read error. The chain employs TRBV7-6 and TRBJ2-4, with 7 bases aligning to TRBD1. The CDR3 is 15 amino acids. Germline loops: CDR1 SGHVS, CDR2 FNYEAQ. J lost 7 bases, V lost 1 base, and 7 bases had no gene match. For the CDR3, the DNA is TGTGCCAGCAGCTTAGAGTCGGTAGGGGGCAACATTCAGTACTTC. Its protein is CASSLESVGGNIQYF.

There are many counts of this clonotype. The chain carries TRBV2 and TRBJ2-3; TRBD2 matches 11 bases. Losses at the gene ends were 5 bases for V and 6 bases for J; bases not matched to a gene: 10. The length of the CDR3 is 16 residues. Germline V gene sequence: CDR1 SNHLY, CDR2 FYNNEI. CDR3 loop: CASSSGLAAGGDTQYF. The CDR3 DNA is TGTGCCAGCAGTTCGGGACTAGCGGCGGGCGGGGATACGCAGTATTTT.

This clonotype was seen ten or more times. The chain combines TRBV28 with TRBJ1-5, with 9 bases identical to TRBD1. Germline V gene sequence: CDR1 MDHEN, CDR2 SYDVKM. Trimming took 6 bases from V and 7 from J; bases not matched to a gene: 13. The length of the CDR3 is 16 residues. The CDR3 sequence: CASRPSGDRDRQPQHF. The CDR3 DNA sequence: TGTGCCAGCAGGCCCAGTGGGGACAGGGATAGACAGCCCCAGCATTTT.

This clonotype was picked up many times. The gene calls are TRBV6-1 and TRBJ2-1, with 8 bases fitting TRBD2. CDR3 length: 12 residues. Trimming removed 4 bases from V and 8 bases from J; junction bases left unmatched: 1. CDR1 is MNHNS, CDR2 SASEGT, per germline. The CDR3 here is CASSGAGDEQFF. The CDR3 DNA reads TGTGCCAGCAGTGGAGCGGGGGATGAGCAGTTCTTC.

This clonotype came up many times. The CDR3 loop is CASSQLAGSTYEQYF. CDR3 nucleotide sequence: TGTGCCAGCAGTCAACTAGCGGGATCAACCTACGAGCAGTACTTC. The chain combines TRBV7-2 with TRBJ2-7; 10 nucleotides match TRBD2. This CDR3 spans 15 amino acids. V gave up 6 bases and J gave up 2 bases; unmatched junction bases: 7. Germline CDR1 SGHTA, CDR2 FQGNSA.

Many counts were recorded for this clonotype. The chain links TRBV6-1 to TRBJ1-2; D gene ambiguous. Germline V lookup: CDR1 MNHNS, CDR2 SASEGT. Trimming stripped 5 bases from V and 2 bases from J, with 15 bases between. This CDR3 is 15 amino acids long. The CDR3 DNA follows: TGTGCCAGCAGTCCCCGACGTACAGAAAACTATGGCTACACCTTC. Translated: CASSPRRTENYGYTF.

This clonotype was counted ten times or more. CDR3 in DNA: TGCAGTGCTAGATTGGGGAGAGGGGAGGGGAATTCACCCCTCCACTTT. Its translation is CSARLGRGEGNSPLHF. The V call is TRBV20-1, the J call TRBJ1-6, with D maybe TRBD1 (5 bases). Trimming pared 2 bases from V and 7 bases from J, leaving 18 bases between. The CDR3 extends over 16 amino acids. Per the germline V gene, CDR1 is DFQATT and CDR2 is SNEGSKA (reference sequence).

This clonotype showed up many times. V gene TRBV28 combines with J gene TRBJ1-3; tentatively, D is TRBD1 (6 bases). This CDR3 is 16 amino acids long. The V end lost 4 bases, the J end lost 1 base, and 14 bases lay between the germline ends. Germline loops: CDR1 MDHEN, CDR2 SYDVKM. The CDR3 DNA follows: TGTGCCAGCAGTTCCCCGGGGGCAGGGTCTGGAAACACCATATATTTT. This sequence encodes CASSSPGAGSGNTIYF.

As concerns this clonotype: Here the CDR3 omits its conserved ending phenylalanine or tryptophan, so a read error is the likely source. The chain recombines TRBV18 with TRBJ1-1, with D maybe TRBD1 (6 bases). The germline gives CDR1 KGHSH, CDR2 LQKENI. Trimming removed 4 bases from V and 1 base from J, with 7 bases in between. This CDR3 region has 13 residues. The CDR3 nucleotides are TGTGCCAGCTCACGGACAGAGAACACTGAAGCTTTCTTG. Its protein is CASSRTENTEAFL.

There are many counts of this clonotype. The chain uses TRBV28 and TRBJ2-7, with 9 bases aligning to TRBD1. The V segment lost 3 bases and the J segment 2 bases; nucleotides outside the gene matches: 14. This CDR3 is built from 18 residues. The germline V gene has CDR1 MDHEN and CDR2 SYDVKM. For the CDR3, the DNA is TGTGCCAGCAGTTTCTGGACAGGGGTCGCAACTAGCGCCTACGAGCAGTACTTC. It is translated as CASSFWTGVATSAYEQYF.

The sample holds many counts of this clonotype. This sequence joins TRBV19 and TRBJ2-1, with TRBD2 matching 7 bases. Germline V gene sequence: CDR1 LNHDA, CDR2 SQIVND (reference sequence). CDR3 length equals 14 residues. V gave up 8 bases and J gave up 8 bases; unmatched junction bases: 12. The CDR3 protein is CASASGTKRDEQFF. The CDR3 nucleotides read TGTGCCAGTGCTAGCGGTACAAAACGCGATGAGCAGTTCTTC.

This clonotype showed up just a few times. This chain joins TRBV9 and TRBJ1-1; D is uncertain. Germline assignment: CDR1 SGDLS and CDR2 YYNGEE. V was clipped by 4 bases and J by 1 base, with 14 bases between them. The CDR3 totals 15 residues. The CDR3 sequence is CASSPREQENTEAFF. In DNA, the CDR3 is TGTGCCAGCAGCCCCCGGGAGCAGGAGAACACTGAAGCTTTCTTT.

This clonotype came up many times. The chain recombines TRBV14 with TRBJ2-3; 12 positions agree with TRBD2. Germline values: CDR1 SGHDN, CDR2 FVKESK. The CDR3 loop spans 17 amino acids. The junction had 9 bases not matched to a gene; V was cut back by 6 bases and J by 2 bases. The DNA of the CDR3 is TGTGCCAGCAGGCCCTTCCTAGCGGGGGGGACCACAGATACGCAGTATTTT. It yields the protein CASRPFLAGGTTDTQYF.

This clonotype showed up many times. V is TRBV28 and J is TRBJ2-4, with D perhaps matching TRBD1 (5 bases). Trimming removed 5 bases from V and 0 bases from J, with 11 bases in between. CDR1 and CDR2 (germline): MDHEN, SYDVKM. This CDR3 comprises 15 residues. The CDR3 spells CASSQSTVAKNIQYF. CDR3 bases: TGTGCCAGCAGTCAATCGACAGTAGCCAAAAACATTCAGTACTTC.

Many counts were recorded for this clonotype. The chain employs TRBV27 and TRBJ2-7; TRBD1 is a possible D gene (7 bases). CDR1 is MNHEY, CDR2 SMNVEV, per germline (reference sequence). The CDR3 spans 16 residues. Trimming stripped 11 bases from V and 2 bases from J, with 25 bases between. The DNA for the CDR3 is TGTGCCTCCTCCCCCTCAGGGGGGAGTAGGGCCTACGAGCAGTACTTC. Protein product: CASSPSGGSRAYEQYF.

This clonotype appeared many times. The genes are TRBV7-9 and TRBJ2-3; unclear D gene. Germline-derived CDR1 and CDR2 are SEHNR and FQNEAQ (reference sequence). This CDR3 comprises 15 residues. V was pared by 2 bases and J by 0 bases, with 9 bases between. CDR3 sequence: CASSLRPSSTDTQYF. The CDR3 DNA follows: TGTGCCAGCAGCTTAAGGCCATCGAGCACAGATACGCAGTATTTT.

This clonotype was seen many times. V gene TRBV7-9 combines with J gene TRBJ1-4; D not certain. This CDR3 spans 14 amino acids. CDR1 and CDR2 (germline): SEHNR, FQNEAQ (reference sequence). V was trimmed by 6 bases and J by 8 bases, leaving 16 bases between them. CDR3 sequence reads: CASSHPAISEKLFF. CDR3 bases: TGTGCCAGCAGTCACCCGGCCATAAGCGAAAAACTGTTTTTT.

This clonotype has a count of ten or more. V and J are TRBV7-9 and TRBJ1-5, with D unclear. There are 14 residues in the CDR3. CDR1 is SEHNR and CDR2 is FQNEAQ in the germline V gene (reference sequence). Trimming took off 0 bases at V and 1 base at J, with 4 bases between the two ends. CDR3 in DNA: TGTGCCAGCAGCTTAGCTCCAAGCAATCAGCCCCAGCATTTT. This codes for CASSLAPSNQPQHF.

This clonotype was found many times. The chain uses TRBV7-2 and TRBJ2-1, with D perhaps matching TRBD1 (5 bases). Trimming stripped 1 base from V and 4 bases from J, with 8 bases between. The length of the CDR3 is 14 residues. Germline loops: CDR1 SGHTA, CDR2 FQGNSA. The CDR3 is CASSLVGAYNEQFF. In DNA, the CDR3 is TGTGCCAGCAGCTTAGTAGGGGCTTACAATGAGCAGTTCTTC. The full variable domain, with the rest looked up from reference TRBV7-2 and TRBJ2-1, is GAGVSQSPSNKVTEKGKDVELRCDPISGHTALYWYRQSLGQGLEFLIYFQGNSAPDKSGLPSDRFSAERTGGSVSTLTIQRTQQEDSAVYLCASSLVGAYNEQFFGPGTRLTVL.